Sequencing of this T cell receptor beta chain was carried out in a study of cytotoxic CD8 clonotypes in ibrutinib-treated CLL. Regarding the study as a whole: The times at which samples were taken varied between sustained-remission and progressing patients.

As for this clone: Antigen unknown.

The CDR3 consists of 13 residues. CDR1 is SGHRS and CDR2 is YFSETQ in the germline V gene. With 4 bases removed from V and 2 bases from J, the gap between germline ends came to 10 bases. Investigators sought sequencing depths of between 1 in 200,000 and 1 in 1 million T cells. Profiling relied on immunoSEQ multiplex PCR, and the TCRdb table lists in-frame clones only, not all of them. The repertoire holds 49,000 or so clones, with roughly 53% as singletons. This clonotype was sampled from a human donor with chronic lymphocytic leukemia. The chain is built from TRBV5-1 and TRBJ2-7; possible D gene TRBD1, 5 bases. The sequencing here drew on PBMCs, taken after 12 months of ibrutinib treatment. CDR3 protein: CASSADRPYEQYF. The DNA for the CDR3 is TGCGCCAGCAGCGCAGACAGACCCTACGAGCAGTACTTC.